A selection of T cell receptor beta chains follows, all from one sample in a study of graft-versus-host responses after intestinal transplantation. Antigens for these TCRs are unknown. Produced via immunoSEQ multiplex PCR; TCRdb's table is partial and in-frame only. The sample yields some 140,000 clones, roughly nine tenths seen once. The input for sequencing was unstimulated CD4+ T cells sorted from spleen or lymph node cells, taken before intestinal transplant. Source of these receptors: a human donor who received an intestinal transplant. Each CDR3 is given with its conserved first and last residue. A D gene is named only where the DNA matches it firmly. Clone size, where shown, is once, few, many, or a class for clones that have expanded.

D gene: TRBD1
clone size: -
J gene: TRBJ1-5
CDR3 length: 15
V gene: TRBV5-6
CDR3 protein: CASSRQGRYDQPQHF
CDR3 DNA: TGTGCCAGCAGCCGACAGGGTCGCTATGACCAGCCCCAGCATTTT

D gene: TRBD1
clone size: -
J gene: TRBJ1-6
CDR3 length: 15
V gene: TRBV5-1
CDR3 protein: CASSLEQGFDSPLHF
CDR3 DNA: TGCGCCAGCAGCTTGGAACAGGGGTTTGATTCACCCCTCCACTTT

D gene: TRBD1
clone size: -
J gene: TRBJ1-2
CDR3 length: 15
V gene: TRBV5-1
CDR3 protein: CASSPEDRWGHGYTF
CDR3 DNA: TGCGCCAGCAGCCCTGAGGACAGGTGGGGTCATGGCTACACCTTC

D gene: -
clone size: -
J gene: TRBJ1-6
CDR3 length: 12
V gene: TRBV19
CDR3 protein: CASSIGSGSLHF
CDR3 DNA: TGTGCCAGTAGTATCGGCAGCGGGTCCCTCCACTTT

D gene: TRBD1
clone size: -
J gene: TRBJ2-7
CDR3 length: 13
V gene: TRBV5-1
CDR3 protein: CASSSRGLYEQYF
CDR3 DNA: TGCGCCAGCAGCTCGAGGGGGCTTTACGAGCAGTACTTC

D gene: -
clone size: -
J gene: TRBJ1-3
CDR3 length: 16
V gene: TRBV5-4
CDR3 protein: CASSSRNDISGNTIYF
CDR3 DNA: TGTGCCAGCAGCTCTCGCAACGACATCTCTGGAAACACCATATATTTT

D gene: -
clone size: -
J gene: TRBJ2-4
CDR3 length: 17
V gene: TRBV18
CDR3 protein: CASSPTAGQGIKNIQYF
CDR3 DNA: TGTGCCAGCTCACCAACGGCAGGGCAGGGCATTAAAAACATTCAGTACTTC

D gene: -
clone size: -
J gene: TRBJ1-1
CDR3 length: 14
V gene: TRBV25-1
CDR3 protein: CASSPRVTNTEAFF
CDR3 DNA: TGTGCCAGCAGCCCTAGGGTTACGAACACTGAAGCTTTCTTT

D gene: TRBD1
clone size: once
J gene: TRBJ1-1
CDR3 length: 14
V gene: TRBV27
CDR3 protein: CASSHRGVNTEAFF
CDR3 DNA: TGTGCCAGCAGTCACAGGGGGGTGAACACTGAAGCTTTCTTT

D gene: -
clone size: -
J gene: TRBJ2-2
CDR3 length: 16
V gene: TRBV6-6
CDR3 protein: CASTDRGGRNTGELFF
CDR3 DNA: TGTGCCAGCACCGACCGGGGTGGCAGAAACACCGGGGAGCTGTTTTTT

D gene: -
clone size: -
J gene: TRBJ1-3
CDR3 length: 18
V gene: TRBV5-6
CDR3 protein: CASSPRGSGVLSGNTIYF
CDR3 DNA: TGTGCCAGCAGCCCCCGGGGTTCGGGGGTCCTCTCTGGAAACACCATATATTTT

D gene: TRBD2
clone size: -
J gene: TRBJ2-7
CDR3 length: 14
V gene: TRBV4-1
CDR3 protein: CASSQDMLAGVQYF
CDR3 DNA: TGCGCCAGCAGCCAAGATATGCTAGCGGGGGTGCAGTACTTC

D gene: TRBD1
clone size: once
J gene: TRBJ1-4
CDR3 length: 14
V gene: TRBV6-5
CDR3 protein: CASRGQGPGKKLFF
CDR3 DNA: TGTGCCAGTCGAGGACAGGGACCAGGGAAGAAACTGTTTTTT

D gene: TRBD1
clone size: -
J gene: TRBJ1-4
CDR3 length: 14
V gene: TRBV29-1
CDR3 protein: CSVLRRGRPEKLFF
CDR3 DNA: TGCAGCGTTCTACGCAGGGGGCGTCCTGAAAAACTGTTTTTT

D gene: -
clone size: -
J gene: TRBJ1-2
CDR3 length: 11
V gene: TRBV2
CDR3 protein: CASSPRRIYTF
CDR3 DNA: TGTGCCAGCAGTCCAAGACGGATCTACACCTTC

D gene: -
clone size: -
J gene: TRBJ2-2
CDR3 length: 16
V gene: TRBV11-1
CDR3 protein: CASSLEGTSNTGELFF
CDR3 DNA: TGTGCCAGCAGCTTAGAAGGGACGTCGAACACCGGGGAGCTGTTTTTT

D gene: -
clone size: once
J gene: TRBJ2-6
CDR3 length: 13
V gene: TRBV9
CDR3 protein: CASSQHGANVLTF
CDR3 DNA: TGTGCCAGCTCGCAGCATGGGGCCAACGTCCTGACTTTC

D gene: TRBD2
clone size: -
J gene: TRBJ2-1
CDR3 length: 15
V gene: TRBV6-1
CDR3 protein: CATSRLAGGSNEQFF
CDR3 DNA: TGTGCCACCTCTCGACTAGCGGGGGGCAGCAATGAGCAGTTCTTC

D gene: -
clone size: -
J gene: TRBJ2-5
CDR3 length: 14
V gene: TRBV5-6
CDR3 protein: CASHEAGLQETQYF
CDR3 DNA: TGTGCCAGCCACGAGGCGGGGTTACAAGAGACCCAGTACTTC

D gene: -
clone size: -
J gene: TRBJ2-3
CDR3 length: 12
V gene: TRBV6-1
CDR3 protein: CASSEYADTQYF
CDR3 DNA: TGTGCCAGCAGTGAATATGCGGATACGCAGTATTTT

D gene: TRBD2
clone size: -
J gene: TRBJ2-2
CDR3 length: 17
V gene: TRBV18
CDR3 protein: CASSPMGGLAGAGELFF
CDR3 DNA: TGTGCCAGCTCACCGATGGGCGGACTAGCGGGGGCCGGGGAGCTGTTTTTT

D gene: -
clone size: -
J gene: TRBJ2-2
CDR3 length: 13
V gene: TRBV30
CDR3 protein: CAWRDGPYGELFF
CDR3 DNA: TGTGCCTGGAGGGACGGACCTTACGGGGAGCTGTTTTTT

D gene: -
clone size: -
J gene: TRBJ2-7
CDR3 length: 13
V gene: TRBV14
CDR3 protein: CASSQETTYEQYF
CDR3 DNA: TGTGCCAGCAGCCAGGAGACTACTTACGAGCAGTACTTC

D gene: -
clone size: -
J gene: TRBJ1-3
CDR3 length: 16
V gene: TRBV7-8
CDR3 protein: CASSLAGRSSGNTIYF
CDR3 DNA: TGTGCCAGCAGCTTAGCGGGCAGGAGCTCTGGAAACACCATATATTTT

D gene: -
clone size: -
J gene: TRBJ1-1
CDR3 length: 15
V gene: TRBV6-1
CDR3 protein: CASILDWLGNTEAFF
CDR3 DNA: -

D gene: TRBD2
clone size: -
J gene: TRBJ2-3
CDR3 length: 16
V gene: TRBV5-4
CDR3 protein: CASSLGRTSGTDTQYF
CDR3 DNA: TGTGCCAGCAGCTTGGGTCGGACTAGCGGCACAGATACGCAGTATTTT

D gene: -
clone size: -
J gene: TRBJ2-1
CDR3 length: 13
V gene: TRBV5-1
CDR3 protein: CASSLGSYNEQFF
CDR3 DNA: TGCGCCAGCAGCTTAGGTTCCTACAATGAGCAGTTCTTC

D gene: -
clone size: -
J gene: TRBJ1-6
CDR3 length: 14
V gene: TRBV7-9
CDR3 protein: CASSLGSDNSPLHF
CDR3 DNA: TGTGCCAGCAGCTTAGGGTCGGATAATTCACCCCTCCACTTT

D gene: TRBD1
clone size: -
J gene: TRBJ1-3
CDR3 length: 19
V gene: TRBV27
CDR3 protein: CASSLPGQGAGTHRNTIYF
CDR3 DNA: TGTGCCAGCAGTTTACCGGGACAGGGGGCCGGTACTCACAGAAACACCATATATTTT

D gene: -
clone size: -
J gene: TRBJ2-7
CDR3 length: 13
V gene: TRBV5-1
CDR3 protein: CASSFFSRDEQYF
CDR3 DNA: TGCGCCAGCAGCTTTTTTTCGAGGGACGAGCAGTACTTC

D gene: TRBD1
clone size: -
J gene: TRBJ2-7
CDR3 length: 15
V gene: TRBV6-1
CDR3 protein: CASSGYGTGVSEQYF
CDR3 DNA: TGTGCCAGCAGTGGATACGGGACAGGGGTTTCCGAGCAGTACTTC

D gene: -
clone size: -
J gene: TRBJ2-3
CDR3 length: 13
V gene: TRBV27
CDR3 protein: CASQSANTDTQYF
CDR3 DNA: TGTGCCAGCCAATCGGCGAACACAGATACGCAGTATTTT

D gene: TRBD2
clone size: -
J gene: TRBJ2-5
CDR3 length: 15
V gene: TRBV7-3
CDR3 protein: CASTLVGTSRETQYF
CDR3 DNA: TGTGCCAGCACCCTGGTCGGGACTAGCCGAGAGACCCAGTACTTC

D gene: TRBD1
clone size: -
J gene: TRBJ1-4
CDR3 length: 15
V gene: TRBV9
CDR3 protein: CASSEQGQGARKLFF
CDR3 DNA: TGTGCCAGCAGCGAGCAGGGACAGGGAGCCCGAAAACTGTTTTTT

D gene: -
clone size: -
J gene: TRBJ1-3
CDR3 length: 13
V gene: TRBV27
CDR3 protein: CASSSQGSTTIYF
CDR3 DNA: TGTGCCAGCAGTTCTCAGGGTTCAACCACCATATATTTT

D gene: TRBD2
clone size: -
J gene: TRBJ2-1
CDR3 length: 18
V gene: TRBV7-8
CDR3 protein: CASSPRTSGGPTYNEQFF
CDR3 DNA: TGTGCCAGCAGCCCGCGGACTAGCGGGGGACCCACCTACAATGAGCAGTTCTTC

D gene: -
clone size: -
J gene: TRBJ2-6
CDR3 length: 14
V gene: TRBV6-5
CDR3 protein: CASRQGPGANVLTF
CDR3 DNA: TGTGCCAGCAGGCAGGGTCCTGGGGCCAACGTCCTGACTTTC

D gene: TRBD1
clone size: -
J gene: TRBJ1-2
CDR3 length: 16
V gene: TRBV6-1
CDR3 protein: CASSEDRMGTGGGYTF
CDR3 DNA: TGTGCCAGCAGTGAAGACCGAATGGGGACAGGGGGTGGCTACACCTTC